This entry features one TCR beta chain sequence. Its specificity is unknown. Combining a sample-barcoded 5' primer with a J-beta primer mix, a second PCR ran for 7 to 11 cycles. Individual samples furnished no less than 2.5 million CDR3-containing paired-end reads apiece. TCRdb redid the calling of the 5' RACE reads with MiXCR, one entry per CDR3 protein. The data contain 1.5 million to 2 million distinct CDR3 sequences, approximately 50% of them singletons. This record belongs to a study of blood T cells in healthy people across ages. Study observations and caveats: Long-lived donors carried more naive CD4+ cells and greater diversity than aged donors. Age advanced and TCR beta diversity per million T cells fell, roughly linearly.

What was sequenced was blood. The origin of this receptor is a woman aged 40 to 55 in good health.

This chain's CDR3 is CASSLLGQGSYGYTF. The CDR3 nucleotides read TGTGCCAGCAGTTTATTAGGACAGGGGAGCTATGGCTACACCTTC. V gene TRBV27 combines with J gene TRBJ1-2; 9 bases match TRBD1. J was trimmed by 4 bases and V by 1 base; bases with no gene match: 4. This CDR3 contains 15 residues. Germline values: CDR1 MNHEY, CDR2 SMNVEV (reference sequence).